The 28 T cell receptor beta chains presented below share a single source sample, sequenced in a study of shared clonotypes between healthy human individuals. Here immunoSEQ multiplex PCR was the method, and the copy in TCRdb shows in-frame clones only, minus some. This sample has roughly 1,100,000 clones; around 75% occur once, and the top ten carry nearly 1.5%. The sample taken for sequencing was memory CD4+ T cells sorted from blood. Subset: CD45RA-negative fraction. These receptor sequences come from a man aged 18 to 35 in good health.

The sample holds a few counts of this clone. The genes are TRBV30 and TRBJ1-1; D possibly corresponds to TRBD1 (6 bases). Germline V gene lookup returns CDR1 GTSNPN and CDR2 SVGIG (reference sequence). Trimming removed 7 bases at V and 3 bases at J, with 9 bases between. CDR3 length: 11 amino acids. In nucleotides, the CDR3 is TGTGCCTTAAGGGGGGACACTGAAGCTTTCTTT. It encodes CALRGDTEAFF.

The J gene is TRBJ1-1, the V gene TRBV6-1; D is unclear. The length of the CDR3 is 15 residues. V was shortened by 2 bases and J by 5 bases, with 15 bases between the two germline ends. Germline CDR1 reads MNHNS; CDR2 reads SASEGT. Written as DNA, the CDR3 is TGTGCCAGCAGTGAACATTGGGTGAGGGTAACTGAAGCTTTCTTT. As protein: CASSEHWVRVTEAFF.

This clone was observed a handful of times. This chain connects TRBV5-5 to TRBJ1-1; no firm D call. The germline gives CDR1 SGHKS, CDR2 YYEKEE (reference sequence). Trimming left V 4 bases short and J 0 bases short, with 16 bases between. The CDR3 totals 16 residues. CDR3 region: CASSLSLGGMNTEAFF. CDR3 in DNA: TGTGCCAGCAGCCTTAGCTTGGGCGGAATGAACACTGAAGCTTTCTTT.

The gene calls are TRBV30 and TRBJ2-5; D remains ambiguous. This CDR3 is built from 15 residues. V lost 2 bases, J lost 6 bases, and 19 bases lay in between. Germline values: CDR1 GTSNPN, CDR2 SVGIG (reference sequence). CDR3 in amino acids: CAWSSTPGKGKTQYF. In DNA form, the CDR3 reads TGTGCCTGGAGTTCTACCCCAGGAAAGGGCAAGACCCAGTACTTC.

This clone was seen a few times. The chain has TRBV29-1 and TRBJ1-5; a weak D match, TRBD1 (6 bases). Trimming cost V 4 bases and J 5 bases, with 9 bases left between them. This CDR3 is built from 12 residues. The germline gives CDR1 SQVTM, CDR2 ANQGSEA. CDR3 residues: CSVGSGDQPQHF. CDR3 sequence (DNA): TGCAGCGTTGGATCAGGGGATCAGCCCCAGCATTTT.

This clone was found a few times. The gene calls are TRBV6-1 and TRBJ1-1; D might be TRBD1 (6 bases). This CDR3 is 15 amino acids long. The germline V and J ends were trimmed by 4 bases and 7 bases, with 19 bases remaining between them. Germline-derived CDR1 and CDR2 are MNHNS and SASEGT. In DNA form, the CDR3 reads TGTGCCAGCAGTGTCTCAAGGGGGATCTCCATTGAAGCTTTCTTT. Protein: CASSVSRGISIEAFF.

The rearrangement joins TRBV5-1 to TRBJ1-1; D gene ambiguous. The CDR3 totals 13 residues. Trimming stripped 0 bases from V and 8 bases from J, with 11 bases between. CDR1 is SGHRS, CDR2 YFSETQ, per germline. CDR3 sequence (DNA): TGCGCCAGCAGCTTGGGGGCGACCCCCGAAGCTTTCTTT. Translated: CASSLGATPEAFF.

This sequence joins TRBV4-1 and TRBJ1-1; possible D gene TRBD1, 6 bases. The CDR3 consists of 17 residues. Trimming took 0 bases from V and 6 from J, leaving 20 bases between them. Germline CDR1 is MGHRA and CDR2 is YSYEKL. In DNA, the CDR3 is TGCGCCAGCAGCCAAGATTTTACCTCAGGGGATCAACCTGAAGCTTTCTTT. Protein product: CASSQDFTSGDQPEAFF.

J is TRBJ2-5 and V is TRBV5-4, with 10 bases that match TRBD2. CDR1 is SGHNT, CDR2 YYREEE, per germline (reference sequence). This CDR3 is built from 15 residues. Germline trimming cut 4 bases from V and 5 bases from J; bases unmatched to any gene: 8. This CDR3 reads CASSANSGGAETQYF. CDR3 bases: TGTGCCAGCAGCGCGAACAGCGGGGGGGCTGAGACCCAGTACTTC.

The genes are TRBV2 and TRBJ1-4; D might be TRBD1 (5 bases). This CDR3 region has 13 residues. Trimming removed 7 bases from V and 6 bases from J, with 12 bases in between. Germline CDR1 and CDR2: SNHLY and FYNNEI. CDR3 loop: CASTRGVHEKLFF. The CDR3 bases are TGTGCCAGCACCCGGGGGGTTCATGAAAAACTGTTTTTT.

V gene TRBV12-5 combines with J gene TRBJ2-2, with TRBD2 matching over 10 bases. The CDR3 has 17 amino acids. V lost 1 base, J lost 0 bases, and 2 bases stayed unmatched. The germline CDR1 and CDR2 sequences are LGHNT and FRNRAP. The CDR3 DNA sequence: TGTGCTAGTGGTTTGGCGGGACTAGCGTCGAACACCGGGGAGCTGTTTTTT. Protein: CASGLAGLASNTGELFF.

The J gene is TRBJ1-5, the V gene TRBV5-6; 10 nucleotides match TRBD1. CDR3 length equals 16 residues. The V and J ends lost 4 bases and 3 bases, in that order; junction bases with no gene match: 7. Germline V gene lookup returns CDR1 SGHDT and CDR2 YYEEEE. CDR3 nucleotides: TGTGCCAGCAGCCGCGGACAGGGGGATTACAATCAGCCCCAGCATTTT. Its translation: CASSRGQGDYNQPQHF.

As regards this clone: This CDR3 is also generated by other DNA sequences in the sample. The CDR3, as DNA: TGTGCCAGCAGCTTAGCTGGGGACTACGAGCAGTACTTC. Amino acids: CASSLAGDYEQYF. J is TRBJ2-7 and V is TRBV7-2; no reliable D call. The V gene's germline CDR1 is SGHTA and CDR2 FQGNSA. The CDR3 has 13 residues. V lost 0 bases, J lost 3 bases, and 6 bases lay in between. Supplemented by reference TRBV7-2 and TRBJ2-7, the full variable domain reads GAGVSQSPSNKVTEKGKDVELRCDPISGHTALYWYRQSLGQGLEFLIYFQGNSAPDKSGLPSDRFSAERTGGSVSTLTIQRTQQEDSAVYLCASSLAGDYEQYFGPGTRLTVT.

This clone was counted a few times. This rearrangement joins TRBV6-5 to TRBJ2-3; possibly TRBD1 for D (5 bases). Between the trimmed V and J ends, which lost 7 bases and 9 bases, there was a span of 11 bases. Germline V CDR1 and CDR2: MNHEY, SVGAGI. CDR3 length: 11 residues. CDR3 bases: TGTGCCAGCACCCAGGGTGGGACGCAGTATTTT. As protein: CASTQGGTQYF.

The chain joins TRBV2 to TRBJ2-5; unclear D gene. The end of the DNA aligns better with TRBJ2-7, so the J call may be wrong. Germline V CDR1 and CDR2: SNHLY, FYNNEI. The CDR3 is 11 residues long. The CDR3 DNA follows: TGTGCCAGCAGTGTTCTCTACGAGCAGTACTTC. Amino acid sequence: CASSVLYEQYF.

This clone was seen a few times. The chain employs TRBV30 and TRBJ2-7; 7 bases are a match to TRBD1. CDR3 size: 14 residues. J gave up 4 bases and V 0 bases, and 6 bases lay outside the gene matches. In germline, CDR1 is GTSNPN, CDR2 SVGIG (reference sequence). CDR3 protein: CAWSVPGQMYEQYF. CDR3 DNA: TGTGCCTGGAGTGTACCGGGACAGATGTACGAGCAGTACTTC.

The chain links TRBV14 to TRBJ1-2; no reliable D call. The germline V and J ends were trimmed by 5 bases and 0 bases, with 10 bases remaining between them. Germline CDR1 and CDR2: SGHDN and FVKESK. This CDR3 is built from 14 residues. The CDR3 DNA sequence: TGTGCCAGCAGCTTACAGACCACTAACTATGGCTACACCTTC. Its translation: CASSLQTTNYGYTF.

The chain has TRBV30 and TRBJ1-4; TRBD1 matches at 7 bases. The germline CDR1 and CDR2 sequences are GTSNPN and SVGIG (reference sequence). V dropped 2 bases and J dropped 5; count of bases not matched to a gene: 11. The CDR3 contains 16 residues. The CDR3 nucleotides are TGTGCCTGGAGTTTAGGAAAGGGGGCTTACAATGAAAAACTGTTTTTT. This codes for CAWSLGKGAYNEKLFF.

This chain joins TRBV10-3 and TRBJ2-2; a weak D match, TRBD1 (6 bases). This CDR3 has 12 residues. Germline V CDR1 and CDR2: ENHRY, SYGVKD. Trimming shortened V by 6 bases and J by 6 bases, and 8 bases separated the two germline ends. CDR3 amino acids: CAIREGAGELFF. The CDR3 coding sequence is TGTGCCATCAGAGAGGGGGCCGGGGAGCTGTTTTTT.

The chain is built from TRBV29-1 and TRBJ2-3; D uncertain. The germline V gene encodes CDR1 SQVTM and CDR2 ANQGSEA. Trimming pared 4 bases from V and 0 bases from J, leaving 11 bases between. There are 14 residues in the CDR3. CDR3 sequence: CSVGRPSSTDTQYF. CDR3 in DNA: TGCAGCGTTGGCCGGCCTAGTAGCACAGATACGCAGTATTTT.

This clone came up once. The rearrangement uses TRBV2 and TRBJ1-1; D is ambiguous. Between the trimmed V and J ends, which lost 6 bases and 0 bases, there was a span of 8 bases. Germline V gene lookup returns CDR1 SNHLY and CDR2 FYNNEI. This CDR3 is built from 13 residues. The CDR3 loop reads CASRAPMNTEAFF. CDR3 DNA: TGTGCCAGCAGAGCCCCAATGAACACTGAAGCTTTCTTT.

The CDR3: CASSSPGTSISSSYNEQFF. The CDR3 bases are TGTGCCAGCAGTTCTCCCGGGACTAGCATCTCTAGCTCCTACAATGAGCAGTTCTTC. This chain links TRBV11-1 with TRBJ2-1, with TRBD2 matching 9 bases. The CDR3 runs 19 residues. Trimming at V came to 6 bases and at J to 0 bases, leaving 15 bases not matched to a gene. Germline V CDR1 and CDR2: SGHAT, FQDESV (reference sequence).

The CDR3 region is CASGGGVGPYNEQFF. CDR3 bases: TGTGCCAGCGGTGGGGGGGTAGGTCCTTACAATGAGCAGTTCTTC. The rearrangement joins TRBV6-1 to TRBJ2-1; 7 positions agree with TRBD2. V gave up 8 bases and J gave up 4 bases; unmatched junction bases: 11. This CDR3 comprises 15 residues. Looked up from germline, CDR1 is MNHNS and CDR2 is SASEGT.

The rearrangement uses TRBV28 and TRBJ1-5; tentatively, D is TRBD1 (6 bases). The CDR3 totals 14 residues. V lost 4 bases to trimming and J lost 1 base, with 8 bases between them. Germline CDR1 reads MDHEN; CDR2 reads SYDVKM. CDR3 residues: CASSSGTSNQPQHF. CDR3 DNA: TGTGCCAGCAGTTCAGGGACAAGCAATCAGCCCCAGCATTTT. The full variable domain, in which reference TRBV28 and TRBJ1-5 provide the parts outside the CDR3, is DVKVTQSSRYLVKRTGEKVFLECVQDMDHENMFWYRQDPGLGLRLIYFSYDVKMKEKGDIPEGYSVSREKKERFSLILESASTNQTSMYLCASSSGTSNQPQHFGDGTRLSIL.

This clone was recorded at least ten times. The V call is TRBV6-5, the J call TRBJ2-5, with 8 bases lining up with TRBD2. J was trimmed by 5 bases and V by 6 bases; bases with no gene match: 8. The germline CDR1 and CDR2 sequences are MNHEY and SVGAGI. This CDR3 region has 14 residues. The CDR3 DNA reads as TGTGCCAGCAGCCTGGGACTAGGCAGTGAGACCCAGTACTTC. Translating gives CASSLGLGSETQYF.

This clone was counted a single time. J is TRBJ1-3 and V is TRBV5-1, with 8 bases lining up with TRBD1. Germline CDR1 is SGHRS and CDR2 is YFSETQ. The CDR3 spans 15 residues. V was pared by 4 bases and J by 4 bases, with 7 bases of the junction left unmatched. Here the CDR3 reads CASSPTGVQGNTIYF. The DNA of the CDR3 is TGCGCCAGCAGCCCGACAGGGGTACAGGGAAACACCATATATTTT.

Ten or more counts support this clone. DNA of the CDR3: TGTGCCAGTAGTGTCATGACCGGGGCCCGGGACACCATATATTTT. Translated: CASSVMTGARDTIYF. The genes are TRBV19 and TRBJ1-3, with D possibly matching TRBD1 (5 bases). V dropped 5 bases and J dropped 8 bases, with 19 bases sitting between them. The CDR3 is made up of 15 amino acids. In germline, CDR1 is LNHDA, CDR2 SQIVND (reference sequence).

This chain uses TRBV11-2 with TRBJ2-1, with D unresolved. The CDR3 runs 14 residues. Trimming cost V 5 bases and J 4 bases, with 12 bases left between them. Germline loops: CDR1 SGHAT, CDR2 FQNNGV. In DNA, the CDR3 is TGTGCCAGCAGCACAGAGGCTATTTACAATGAGCAGTTCTTC. Encoded protein: CASSTEAIYNEQFF.